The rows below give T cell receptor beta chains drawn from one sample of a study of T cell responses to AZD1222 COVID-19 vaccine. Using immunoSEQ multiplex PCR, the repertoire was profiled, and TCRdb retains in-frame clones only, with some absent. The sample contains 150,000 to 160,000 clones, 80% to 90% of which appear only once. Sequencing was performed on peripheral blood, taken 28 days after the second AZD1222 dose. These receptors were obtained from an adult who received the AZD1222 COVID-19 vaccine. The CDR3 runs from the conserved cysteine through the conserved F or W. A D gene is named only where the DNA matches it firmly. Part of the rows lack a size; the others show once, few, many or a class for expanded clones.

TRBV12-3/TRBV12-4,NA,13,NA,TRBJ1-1,CASSLAENTEAFF,TGTGCCAGCAGTTTAGCAGAGAACACTGAAGCTTTCTTT
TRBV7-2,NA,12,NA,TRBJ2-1,CASSFGYNEQFF,TGTGCCAGCAGCTTCGGTTACAATGAGCAGTTCTTC
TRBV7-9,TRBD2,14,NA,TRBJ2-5,CASSFLRERETQYF,TGTGCCAGCAGCTTTTTGCGGGAGCGAGAGACCCAGTACTTC
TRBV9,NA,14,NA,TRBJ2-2,CASSVVQDTGELFF,TGTGCCAGCAGCGTAGTACAGGACACCGGGGAGCTGTTTTTT
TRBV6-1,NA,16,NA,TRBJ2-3,CASSEWLGVTADTQYF,TGTGCCAGCAGTGAATGGTTGGGGGTGACGGCAGATACGCAGTATTTT
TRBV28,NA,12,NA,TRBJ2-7,CASSSRGAEQYF,TGTGCCAGCAGTTCTCGCGGGGCCGAGCAGTACTTC
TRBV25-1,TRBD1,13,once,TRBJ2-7,CATRQGASYEQYF,TGTGCCACCAGACAGGGCGCCTCCTACGAGCAGTACTTC
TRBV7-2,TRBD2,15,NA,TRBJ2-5,CASSLTSGSGETQYF,TGTGCCAGCAGCCTCACTAGCGGGAGTGGGGAGACCCAGTACTTC
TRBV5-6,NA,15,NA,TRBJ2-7,CASSLVRAGSYEQYF,TGTGCCAGCAGCTTGGTCCGGGCTGGGAGTTACGAGCAGTACTTC
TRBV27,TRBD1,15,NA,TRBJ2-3,CASRKGRDRPDTQYF,TGTGCCAGCAGAAAGGGCAGGGACAGACCAGATACGCAGTATTTT
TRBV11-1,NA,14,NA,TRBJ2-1,CASSLVSTYNEQFF,TGTGCCAGCAGCTTAGTTTCCACTTACAATGAGCAGTTCTTC
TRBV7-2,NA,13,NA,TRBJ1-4,CASSLALRLELFF,TGTGCCAGCAGCTTAGCGCTCCGTCTCGAACTGTTTTTT
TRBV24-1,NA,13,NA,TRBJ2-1,CATSADSYNEQFF,TGTGCCACCAGTGCGGACAGCTACAATGAGCAGTTCTTC
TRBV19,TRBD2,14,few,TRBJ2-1,CASESGRGYNEQFF,TGTGCCAGTGAAAGCGGGAGGGGGTACAATGAGCAGTTCTTC
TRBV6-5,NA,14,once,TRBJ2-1,CASRPRDTYNEQFF,TGTGCCAGCAGGCCCCGGGACACCTACAATGAGCAGTTCTTC
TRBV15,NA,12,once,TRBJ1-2,CATSRVGYGYTF,TGTGCCACCAGCAGAGTGGGATATGGCTACACCTTC
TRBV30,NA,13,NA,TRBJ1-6,CAWSVQGDSPLHF,TGTGCCTGGAGTGTACAGGGAGATTCACCCCTCCACTTT
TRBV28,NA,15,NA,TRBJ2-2,CASRSLVANTGELFF,TGTGCCAGCAGGTCGCTTGTGGCGAACACCGGGGAGCTGTTTTTT
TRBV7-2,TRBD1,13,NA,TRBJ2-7,CASSTRTGYEQYF,TGTGCCAGCAGCACGAGGACAGGCTACGAGCAGTACTTC
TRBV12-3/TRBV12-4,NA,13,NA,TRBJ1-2,CASSTGINYGYTF,TGTGCCAGCAGTACAGGGATCAACTATGGCTACACCTTC
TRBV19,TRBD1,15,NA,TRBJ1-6,CASSRGDSDNSPLHF,TGTGCCAGTAGTAGGGGGGACAGCGACAATTCACCCCTCCACTTT
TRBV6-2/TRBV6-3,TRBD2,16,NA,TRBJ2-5,CASSYRLAGTQETQYF,TGTGCCAGCAGTTACAGGCTAGCGGGGACCCAAGAGACCCAGTACTTC
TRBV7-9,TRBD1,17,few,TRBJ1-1,CASSLTGRGDRNTEAFF,TGTGCCAGCAGCTTAACTGGGAGAGGGGACAGGAACACTGAAGCTTTCTTT
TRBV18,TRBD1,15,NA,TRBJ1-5,CASSPDRGGNQPQHF,TGTGCCAGCTCACCAGACAGGGGCGGCAATCAGCCCCAGCATTTT
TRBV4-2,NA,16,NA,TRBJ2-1,CASSQAGPSSYNEQFF,TGTGCCAGCAGCCAAGCTGGCCCTAGCTCCTACAATGAGCAGTTCTTC
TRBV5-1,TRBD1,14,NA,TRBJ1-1,CASSLEGTGRKAFF,TGCGCCAGCAGCTTGGAGGGGACAGGAAGGAAAGCTTTCTTT
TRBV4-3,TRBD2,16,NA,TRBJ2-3,CASSQVGAGAADTQYF,TGCGCCAGCAGCCAAGTGGGAGCGGGAGCGGCAGATACGCAGTATTTT
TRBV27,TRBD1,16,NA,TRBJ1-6,CASSLLGGSLNSPLHF,TGTGCCAGCAGTTTACTAGGGGGCTCCCTTAATTCACCCCTCCACTTT
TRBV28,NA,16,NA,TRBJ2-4,CASSPPGTLAKNIQYF,TGTGCCAGCAGTCCGCCCGGAACTCTAGCCAAAAACATTCAGTACTTC
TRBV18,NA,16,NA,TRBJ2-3,CASCPSPGASTDTQYF,TGTGCCAGCTGCCCCAGCCCCGGGGCCAGCACAGATACGCAGTATTTT
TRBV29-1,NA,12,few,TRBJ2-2,CSVGPNTGELFF,TGCAGCGTGGGCCCGAACACCGGGGAGCTGTTTTTT
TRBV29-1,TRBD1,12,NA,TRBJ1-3,CSVIYGQATIYF,TGCAGCGTAATATACGGACAGGCCACCATATATTTT
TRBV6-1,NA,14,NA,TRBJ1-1,CASTQKLLNTEAFF,TGTGCCAGCACCCAAAAGCTCCTGAACACTGAAGCTTTCTTT
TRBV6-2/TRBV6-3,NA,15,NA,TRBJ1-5,CASSYGDTPNQPQHF,TGTGCCAGCAGTTATGGGGATACCCCCAATCAGCCCCAGCATTTT
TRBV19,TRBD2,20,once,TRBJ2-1,CASSIKGTSGTSSSYNEQFF,TGTGCCAGTAGTATAAAGGGGACTAGCGGGACCTCGAGCTCCTACAATGAGCAGTTCTTC
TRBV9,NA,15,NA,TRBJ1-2,CASSVDRGINYGYTF,TGTGCCAGCAGCGTAGATCGGGGTATTAACTATGGCTACACCTTC
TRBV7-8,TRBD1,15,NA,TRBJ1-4,CASSSDRAWVEKLFF,TGTGCCAGCAGCTCCGACAGGGCGTGGGTTGAAAAACTGTTTTTT
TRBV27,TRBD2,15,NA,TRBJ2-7,CASSRKLAGRYEQYF,TGTGCCAGCAGTCGTAAACTAGCGGGCAGATACGAGCAGTACTTC
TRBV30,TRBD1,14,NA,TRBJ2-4,CAWSGGTGENIQYF,TGTGCCTGGAGTGGCGGGACAGGGGAAAACATTCAGTACTTC
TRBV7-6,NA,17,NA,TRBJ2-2,CASSLVGGQVGTGELFF,TGTGCCAGCAGCTTAGTTGGGGGGCAGGTCGGCACCGGGGAGCTGTTTTTT
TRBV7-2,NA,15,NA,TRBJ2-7,CASSPPPGVDYEQYF,TGTGCCAGCAGCCCACCCCCAGGGGTCGACTACGAGCAGTACTTC
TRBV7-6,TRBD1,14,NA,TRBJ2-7,CASSLGQGTYEQYF,TGTGCCAGCAGCTTAGGACAGGGAACCTACGAGCAGTACTTC
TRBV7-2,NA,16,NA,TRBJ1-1,CASSLFSAQRNTEAFF,TGTGCCAGCAGCTTATTTTCGGCCCAACGGAACACTGAAGCTTTCTTT